In this sample, the clone carrying this TCR beta chain turned up once. Germline loops: CDR1 SEHNR, CDR2 FQNEAQ (reference sequence). V was clipped by 4 bases and J by 2 bases, with 9 bases between them. CDR3 length: 14 residues. Method: immunoSEQ multiplex PCR; TCRdb's copy keeps in-frame clones and lacks some. In the table there are around 66,000 clones, roughly nine tenths of which are singletons. The data stem from a study of T cell changes during pregnancy in multiple sclerosis. The input for sequencing was peripheral blood, taken in the first trimester of pregnancy. The receptor comes from a female donor in good health, enrolled as a control in a pregnancy study. V is TRBV7-9 and J is TRBJ1-3; possible D gene TRBD1, 6 bases. CDR3 sequence: CASSSGTTGNTIYF. DNA for the CDR3: TGTGCCAGCAGCTCCGGGACAACTGGAAACACCATATATTTT. The full variable domain, with the rest looked up from reference TRBV7-9 and TRBJ1-3, is DTGVSQNPRHKITKRGQNVTFRCDPISEHNRLYWYRQTLGQGPEFLTYFQNEAQLEKSRLLSDRFSAERPKGSFSTLEIQRTEQGDSAMYLCASSSGTTGNTIYFGEGSWLTVV.